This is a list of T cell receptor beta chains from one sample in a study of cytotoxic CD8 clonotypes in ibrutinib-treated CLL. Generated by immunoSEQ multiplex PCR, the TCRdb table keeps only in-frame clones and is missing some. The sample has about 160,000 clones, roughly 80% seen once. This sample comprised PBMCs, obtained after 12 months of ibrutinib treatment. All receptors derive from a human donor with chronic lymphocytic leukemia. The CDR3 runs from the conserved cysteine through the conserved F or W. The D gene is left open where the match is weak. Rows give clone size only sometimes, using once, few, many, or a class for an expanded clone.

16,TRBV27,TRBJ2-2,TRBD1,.,TGTGCCAGCAGACGTTCCGGGACAGGGGATCCTGGGGAGCTGTTTTTT,CASRRSGTGDPGELFF
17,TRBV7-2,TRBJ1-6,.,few,TGTGCCAGCAGCTTAGCGTCTTTACCCAGGGACAATTCACCCCTCCACTTT,CASSLASLPRDNSPLHF
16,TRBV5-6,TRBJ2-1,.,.,TGTGCCAGCAGCTTGTGGAGGGGGAGCTCCTACAATGAGCAGTTCTTC,CASSLWRGSSYNEQFF
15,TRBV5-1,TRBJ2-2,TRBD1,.,TGCGCCAGCAGCTTACAGACAGGGGGCTTCGGGGAGCTGTTTTTT,CASSLQTGGFGELFF
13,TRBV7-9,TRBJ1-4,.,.,TGTGCCAGCACCTCCCGTTTTAATGAAAAACTGTTTTTT,CASTSRFNEKLFF
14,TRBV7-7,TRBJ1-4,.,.,TGTGCCAGCAGCCCAGGAGGGCCGGGTGAAAAACTGTTTTTT,CASSPGGPGEKLFF
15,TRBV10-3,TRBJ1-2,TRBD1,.,TGTGCCATCAGTGAGTCTCCGGGACAGGGGGGTGGCTACACCTTC,CAISESPGQGGGYTF
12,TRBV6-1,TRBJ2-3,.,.,TGTGCCAGCAGTCGGGACGGCGATACGCAGTATTTT,CASSRDGDTQYF
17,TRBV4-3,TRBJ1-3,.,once,TGCGCCAGCAGCCAAGGAAGGACTCCCCTCTCTGGAAACACCATATATTTT,CASSQGRTPLSGNTIYF
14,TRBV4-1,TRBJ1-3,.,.,TGCGCCAGCAGCCAGGAGGGGACTGGAAACACCATATATTTT,CASSQEGTGNTIYF
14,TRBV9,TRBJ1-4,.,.,TGTGCCAGCAGCGTCGGAACAACTAATGAAAAACTGTTTTTT,CASSVGTTNEKLFF
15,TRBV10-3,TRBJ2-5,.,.,TGTGCCATCAGTGAGCCAGGATCTACAAGCGAGACCCAGTACTTC,CAISEPGSTSETQYF
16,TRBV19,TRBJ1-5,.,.,TGTGCCACAAAATTCACGTGGGCAAACGAAGTTCGGCCCCAGCATTTT,CATKFTWANEVRPQHF
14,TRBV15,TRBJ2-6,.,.,TGTGCCACCGGCCGACTCTCTGGGGCCAACGTCCTGACTTTC,CATGRLSGANVLTF
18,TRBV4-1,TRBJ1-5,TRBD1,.,TGCGCCAGCAGCCACCGGACAGGGCGTGATAATAGCAATCAGCCCCAGCATTTT,CASSHRTGRDNSNQPQHF
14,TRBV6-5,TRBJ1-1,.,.,TGTGCCACCCGAGCCCCGGGGATGAACACTGAAGCTTTCTTT,CATRAPGMNTEAFF
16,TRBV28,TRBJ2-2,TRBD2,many,TGTGCCAGCAGTTCGAGACTAGCGGGAGGCCCCGGGGAGCTGTTTTTT,CASSSRLAGGPGELFF
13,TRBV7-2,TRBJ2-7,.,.,TGTGCCAGCAGCGAGCAATTGGGGGACGAGCAGTACTTC,CASSEQLGDEQYF
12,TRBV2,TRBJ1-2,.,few,TGTGCCAGCACCGAGCGGGGTTTTGGCTACACCTTC,CASTERGFGYTF
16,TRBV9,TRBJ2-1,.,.,TGTGCCAGCAGCGCAACACCCCACGGACAGCACAATGAGCAGTTCTTC,CASSATPHGQHNEQFF
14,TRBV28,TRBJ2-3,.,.,TGTGCCAGCATAAACGGGGGGCTTGATGGGACGCAGTATTTT,CASINGGLDGTQYF
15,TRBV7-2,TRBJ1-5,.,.,TGTGCCAGCGTCAAGGGGACGGCTAGCAATCAGCCCCAGCATTTT,CASVKGTASNQPQHF
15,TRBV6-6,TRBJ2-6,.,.,TGTGCCAGCAAAGGCGCCGACTCTGGGGCCAACGTCCTGACTTTC,CASKGADSGANVLTF
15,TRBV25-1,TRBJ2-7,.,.,TGTGCCAGCAGTGAATCAAAGGGCGCCCCAGGGCAGCAGTACTTC,CASSESKGAPGQQYF
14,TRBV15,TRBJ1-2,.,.,TGTGCCACCAGCAGCGGGGCCCTGAACTATGGCTACACCTTC,CATSSGALNYGYTF
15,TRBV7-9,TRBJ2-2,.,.,TGTGCCAGCCTGCGGAGTAGCGTCGGCACCGGGGAGCTGTTTTTT,CASLRSSVGTGELFF
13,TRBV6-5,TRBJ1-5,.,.,TGTGCCACCCGAGGGGGGGGAAATCAGCCCCAGCATTTT,CATRGGGNQPQHF
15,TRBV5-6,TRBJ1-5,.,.,TGTGCCAGCAGCTTGGGGGGGCGCGACAATCAGCCCCAGCATTTT,CASSLGGRDNQPQHF
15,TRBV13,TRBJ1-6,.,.,TGTGCCAGCAGCTTATGGGACACAGATAATTCACCCCTCCACTTT,CASSLWDTDNSPLHF